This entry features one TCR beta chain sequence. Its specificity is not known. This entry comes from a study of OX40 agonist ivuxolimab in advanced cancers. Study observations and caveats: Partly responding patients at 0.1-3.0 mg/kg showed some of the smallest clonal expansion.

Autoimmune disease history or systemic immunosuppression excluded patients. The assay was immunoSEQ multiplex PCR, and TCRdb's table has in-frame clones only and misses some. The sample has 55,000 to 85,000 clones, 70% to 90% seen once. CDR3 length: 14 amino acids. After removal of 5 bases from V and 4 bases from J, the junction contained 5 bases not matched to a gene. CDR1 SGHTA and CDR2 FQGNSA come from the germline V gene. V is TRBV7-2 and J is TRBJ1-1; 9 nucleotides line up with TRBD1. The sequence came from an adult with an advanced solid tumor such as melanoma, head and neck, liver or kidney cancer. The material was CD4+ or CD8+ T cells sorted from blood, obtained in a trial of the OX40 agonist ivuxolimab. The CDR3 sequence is CASSTQGARTEAFF. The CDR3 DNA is TGTGCCAGCAGCACACAGGGGGCGCGCACTGAAGCTTTCTTT.